This TCR beta chain is drawn from a study of T cells in Graves' hyperthyroidism and ophthalmopathy (dated by TCRdb to about 2019). At the level of the whole study: Peripheral blood samples were taken at the time of initial diagnosis, prior to any treatment. The 90 to 100 discovery patients were randomly split 7:3 into training and test sets. Prospective prediction of ophthalmopathy was tested in an independent validation cohort of about 19 hyperthyroidism patients and 17 patients who later progressed to ophthalmopathy. To identify TCR V-J signatures that set the groups apart, the researchers used a discovery cohort of 90 to 100 patients, made up of under 50 with Graves' ophthalmopathy and some 56 with stable Graves' hyperthyroidism. After sampling, hyperthyroidism patients received methimazole starting at 30 mg daily, and ophthalmopathy patients received high-dose intravenous methylprednisolone. In addition, the study compared T-cell repertoires in thyroid tissue and in blood from about six Graves' hyperthyroidism patients. The paper reports TCR Vbeta CDR3 sequencing of over 130 peripheral blood samples: 40 to 45 ophthalmopathy, under 85 hyperthyroidism and roughly 17 progressor patients.

Hyperthyroidism patients were newly diagnosed, with disease duration under 2 months, and aged 18 to 65 years. Any patient with an uncontrolled infection, another autoimmune disease, pregnancy or lactation was excluded. Diagnoses relied on clinical symptoms, serum thyroxine and TRAb, thyroid ultrasound and orbital computed tomography. For progressor patients, blood was drawn at the first diagnosis of hyperthyroidism, before any ophthalmopathy symptoms had appeared. Ficoll-Paque density gradient centrifugation was used to isolate PBMCs from approximately 10 ml of fresh peripheral blood. Progressor patients were initially diagnosed with Graves' hyperthyroidism and developed ophthalmopathy during follow-up. Total RNA was extracted with Trizol reagent, and quality was checked on an Agilent 2100 Bioanalyzer. Many counts were recorded for this clonotype. Its antigen specificity is not known. Per-base quality was not reported, and no clone a single base away is much larger than it.

Amplification of TCR beta CDR3 regions was carried out from RNA transcripts. The TCR CDR3 was subjected to a first round of RT-PCR using the HTBI primer set and the Qiagen OneStep RT-PCR kit. Libraries were constructed in a second round of multiplex PCR, after which size selection and purification were carried out. Paired-end sequencing of the libraries was performed with 100 bp reads on an Illumina HiSeq2000. The source study handled its data this way. SOAPnuke was used to process the raw data, removing reads that contained adapters or uncalled bases, had a mean Phred below 15, or lacked an exact match to the constant primer or identifier. High-quality paired reads were merged using COPE v1.2.5, and each unique nucleotide sequence was defined as a clonotype. Clonotypes were aligned to IMGT TRBV, TRBD and TRBJ reference segments using MiTCR v1.1. Only V-J combinations with frequency above 0.0001, covering 99.2% of repertoires, were analysed. A TCS score was defined as the ratio of F50 (clonal expansion) to E x V (chaos), with BLOSUM62-based TCRdist applied between CDR3 peptides within each V-J. Welch's t-statistics and random forest reduced roughly 530 V-J features to some 14, which were used in a naive Bayes classifier (R e1071). TCRdb took the public reads, trimmed them with fastp at Q25, ran MiXCR for clone calling and kept in-frame beta chains. Rows are unified per CDR3 protein, each entry keeping the most common DNA and genes. None of the V and J calls come from the authors' own analysis; TCRdb made them. Counted in this sample were more than 250,000 distinct CDR3 sequences; nearly 15% of them appeared once. In total, the top ten clones hold roughly 30% of the sample.

Reading from cysteine to phenylalanine, the CDR3 counts 13 amino acids. Of the read, only the CDR3 DNA is kept; its 39 bases are in frame from base 1. From the germline V gene, CDR1 is SGHRS and CDR2 is YFSETQ. The junction carries 16 bases between V and J, which are trimmed by 4 bases and 9 bases respectively. What the authors observed across the whole study: Ophthalmopathy was separated from stable hyperthyroidism by a 13 V-J signature model, with approximately 85% sensitivity and roughly 81% specificity obtained in cross-validation and 80%/75% obtained in testing. Blood samples also contained most of the expanded thyroid clonotypes (frequency above 0.001), which suggests that blood repertoires may reflect thyroid immune responses. Sample size was not statistically predetermined, and blinding of investigators to group allocation was not performed. During validation, the model predicted progression to ophthalmopathy a median of around 7 months ahead of onset, with around 71% sensitivity and 72% to 80% specificity.

The source of this sequence is a woman aged 45-65 years with Graves' hyperthyroidism that later progressed to Graves' ophthalmopathy. This sequence uses TRBV5-1 and TRBJ2-5, with the D call perhaps TRBD1 or TRBD2, as 6 bases match in each case. Sequenced input: blood. In nucleotide form, the sequence is TGCGCCAGCAGCGTAGACCGAAGGGGGGCCCAGTACTTC. Its protein is CASSVDRRGAQYF.